Below, one TCR beta chain is given with its context. The CDR3 has 19 amino acids. Germline V gene sequence: CDR1 SGDLS, CDR2 YYNGEE. The V gene end was trimmed by 4 bases and the J gene end by 2 bases; junction bases not matched to a gene: 10. The data derive from a study of blood T cell repertoires in COVID-19. Study as a whole: Samples representing acute and convalescent COVID-19 were sourced from the United States, Italy and Spain.

Seattle's cohort entered during active infection and was followed longitudinally. Original processing methods: The assay estimated nucleated cells by amplifying reference gene primers. TCRdb's copy holds only in-frame clones and misses some; the assay was immunoSEQ multiplex PCR. D and trimming come from the DNA, and the V and J calls and clone size come from that table. The sample records a few hundred thousand clones, over 75% being singletons. The specimen sequenced was peripheral blood. The chain recombines TRBV9 with TRBJ2-6; 12 bases are a match to TRBD1. The receptor's source is a woman in her sixties or seventies with COVID-19, enrolled during active disease. CDR3 loop: CASSPETGQGATGANVLTF. The CDR3 nucleotides read TGTGCCAGCAGCCCCGAGACGGGACAGGGGGCAACTGGGGCCAACGTCCTGACTTTC.